Sequencing of this T cell receptor (beta chain) was carried out in a study of T cells in Graves' hyperthyroidism and ophthalmopathy. Trimming removed 6 bases from V and 5 bases from J, with 16 bases in between. Germline V CDR1 and CDR2: MNHEY, SMNVEV (reference sequence). The CDR3 loop spans 14 amino acids. TCR beta CDR3 region amplification was performed from RNA transcripts. An initial round of RT-PCR targeting the TCR CDR3 relied on the HTBI primer set. TCRdb independently ran MiXCR on the multiplex PCR reads; one entry per CDR3 protein. The data show about 520,000 distinct CDR3 sequences, approximately 25% seen once. Details on this clonotype: As yet, its antigen is unknown.

Study findings and constraints: In the blood, most expanded thyroid clonotypes above 0.001 appeared as well.

Ophthalmopathy patients all had a Clinical Activity Score of at least 3, a NOSPECS grade of at least 4 and disease under 3 months old. Clinical symptoms, serum thyroxine and TRAb, thyroid ultrasound and orbital computed tomography were used for the diagnoses. The V gene is TRBV27, the J gene TRBJ2-5, with D possibly being TRBD1 (5 bases). The clonotype originates from a woman aged 30 to 39 with Graves' ophthalmopathy. The sequenced material came from blood. For the CDR3, the DNA is TGTGCCAGCAGCACGGCCCGGGCAGGGGAGACCCAGTACTTC. Translated, it gives CASSTARAGETQYF.